This TCR beta chain came from a study of blood T cell repertoires in COVID-19. Turning to the study itself: PBMCs, B-cell-depleted T cells, or T cells provided the cDNA or gDNA that made up the material.

Original data processing: Reference gene primers were amplified, and this amplification served to estimate nucleated cell counts. Some clones are missing from TCRdb's copy, which holds only in-frame ones; the method was immunoSEQ multiplex PCR. The DNA was the basis for D and trimming; V, J and clone size are from that table. The data contain over 65,000 clones, 75% to 85% of them singletons. This CDR3 has 15 amino acids. The V gene lost 1 base and the J gene lost 4 bases, with 13 bases spanning the gap. Germline lookup yields CDR1 SGHTA and CDR2 FQGNSA. The chain links TRBV7-2 to TRBJ1-1; TRBD1 is a possible D gene (5 bases). The receptor was isolated from a woman in her 40s with active or convalescent COVID-19. Sequencing used peripheral blood. The CDR3 nucleotides read TGTGCCAGCAGCTTAGAGGTGGGGGGGAGCACTGAAGCTTTCTTT. This encodes CASSLEVGGSTEAFF.